The source of this TCR beta chain is a study of early T cells in non-severe SARS-CoV-2 infection. Overall study context: The authors sequenced bulk RNA from unsorted whole blood, leaving chains unpaired. Findings of the study overall: VDJdb matches were skewed toward anti-spike CD8 T cell responses.

This clonotype appeared many times. Its specificity is not known. Molecules of cDNA were individually given unique molecular identifiers that were attached to them. MiXCR, applied by TCRdb to the 5' RACE reads, yields one record per CDR3 protein. The sample includes over 60,000 distinct CDR3 sequences, 9.5% to 13% seen only once; the top ten take 6% to 8.5%. Trimming removed 0 bases at V and 4 bases at J, with 13 bases between. This CDR3 spans 16 amino acids. Germline lookup yields CDR1 LGHNA and CDR2 YSLEER. Sequencing was performed on whole blood, taken at baseline. This TCR came from an adult who was a healthcare worker with PCR-confirmed SARS-CoV-2 infection or an uninfected control (not recorded which). The V and J genes are TRBV4-3 and TRBJ1-3, with a weak D call TRBD1 (6 bases). The CDR3 nucleotides read TGCGCCAGCAGCCAAGACAGGGGTTCTGTCGGAAACACCATATATTTT. Translated, it gives CASSQDRGSVGNTIYF.